What follows is one T cell receptor (beta chain) and its context. Other DNA sequences from this sample encode an identical CDR3 as well. This sample stems from a study of blood T cell repertoires in COVID-19. As for the study in general: Acute and convalescent COVID-19 samples came from the United States, Italy and Spain.

Authors' data handling: Nucleated cell counts were estimated from reference gene primer amplification. Here immunoSEQ multiplex PCR was the method, and the copy in TCRdb shows in-frame clones only, minus some. V, J and clone size were drawn from that table, and D and trimming were deduced from the DNA. Among 150,000 to 200,000 clones, 88% were seen once, and the ten largest hold approximately 4.5%. J lost 4 bases, V lost 3 bases, and 2 bases had no gene match. Germline V gives CDR1 SGDLS, CDR2 YYNGEE. The CDR3 spans 13 residues. The sequence came from a human donor in a cohort sampled during active COVID-19. The sequenced sample consisted of peripheral blood. The genes are TRBV9 and TRBJ2-7, with 9 bases aligning to TRBD2. CDR3 DNA: TGTGCCAGCAGCGGCACTAGCGGGTACGAGCAGTACTTC. It specifies CASSGTSGYEQYF.